The entry below describes one T cell receptor beta chain. Its antigen is not identified. This record belongs to a study of cytomegalovirus exposure and HLA in healthy donors. This PCR relied on a set of 60 Vbeta primers and 13 Jbeta primers. Sequencing was performed with immunoSEQ multiplex PCR; in TCRdb, only in-frame clones are kept and a portion is missing. The sample yields around 180,000 clones, roughly 80% seen once. Points from the study as a whole: Productive rates of about 87% or about 30% were seen for most TCR beta V segments in an earlier analysis. Cytomegalovirus-associated status was assigned to more than 150 TCR beta chains.

Germline assignment: CDR1 MDHEN and CDR2 SYDVKM. The CDR3 has 14 residues. Trimming pared 1 base from V and 3 bases from J, leaving 9 bases between. The rearrangement joins TRBV28 to TRBJ1-1; D is possibly TRBD1 (5 bases). The TCR originated in a male donor in good health and CMV-seronegative. The sequenced sample was PBMCs. CDR3 coding DNA: TGTGCCAGCAGTTTATCCGGGGGTGACACTGAAGCTTTCTTT. Its translation is CASSLSGGDTEAFF.